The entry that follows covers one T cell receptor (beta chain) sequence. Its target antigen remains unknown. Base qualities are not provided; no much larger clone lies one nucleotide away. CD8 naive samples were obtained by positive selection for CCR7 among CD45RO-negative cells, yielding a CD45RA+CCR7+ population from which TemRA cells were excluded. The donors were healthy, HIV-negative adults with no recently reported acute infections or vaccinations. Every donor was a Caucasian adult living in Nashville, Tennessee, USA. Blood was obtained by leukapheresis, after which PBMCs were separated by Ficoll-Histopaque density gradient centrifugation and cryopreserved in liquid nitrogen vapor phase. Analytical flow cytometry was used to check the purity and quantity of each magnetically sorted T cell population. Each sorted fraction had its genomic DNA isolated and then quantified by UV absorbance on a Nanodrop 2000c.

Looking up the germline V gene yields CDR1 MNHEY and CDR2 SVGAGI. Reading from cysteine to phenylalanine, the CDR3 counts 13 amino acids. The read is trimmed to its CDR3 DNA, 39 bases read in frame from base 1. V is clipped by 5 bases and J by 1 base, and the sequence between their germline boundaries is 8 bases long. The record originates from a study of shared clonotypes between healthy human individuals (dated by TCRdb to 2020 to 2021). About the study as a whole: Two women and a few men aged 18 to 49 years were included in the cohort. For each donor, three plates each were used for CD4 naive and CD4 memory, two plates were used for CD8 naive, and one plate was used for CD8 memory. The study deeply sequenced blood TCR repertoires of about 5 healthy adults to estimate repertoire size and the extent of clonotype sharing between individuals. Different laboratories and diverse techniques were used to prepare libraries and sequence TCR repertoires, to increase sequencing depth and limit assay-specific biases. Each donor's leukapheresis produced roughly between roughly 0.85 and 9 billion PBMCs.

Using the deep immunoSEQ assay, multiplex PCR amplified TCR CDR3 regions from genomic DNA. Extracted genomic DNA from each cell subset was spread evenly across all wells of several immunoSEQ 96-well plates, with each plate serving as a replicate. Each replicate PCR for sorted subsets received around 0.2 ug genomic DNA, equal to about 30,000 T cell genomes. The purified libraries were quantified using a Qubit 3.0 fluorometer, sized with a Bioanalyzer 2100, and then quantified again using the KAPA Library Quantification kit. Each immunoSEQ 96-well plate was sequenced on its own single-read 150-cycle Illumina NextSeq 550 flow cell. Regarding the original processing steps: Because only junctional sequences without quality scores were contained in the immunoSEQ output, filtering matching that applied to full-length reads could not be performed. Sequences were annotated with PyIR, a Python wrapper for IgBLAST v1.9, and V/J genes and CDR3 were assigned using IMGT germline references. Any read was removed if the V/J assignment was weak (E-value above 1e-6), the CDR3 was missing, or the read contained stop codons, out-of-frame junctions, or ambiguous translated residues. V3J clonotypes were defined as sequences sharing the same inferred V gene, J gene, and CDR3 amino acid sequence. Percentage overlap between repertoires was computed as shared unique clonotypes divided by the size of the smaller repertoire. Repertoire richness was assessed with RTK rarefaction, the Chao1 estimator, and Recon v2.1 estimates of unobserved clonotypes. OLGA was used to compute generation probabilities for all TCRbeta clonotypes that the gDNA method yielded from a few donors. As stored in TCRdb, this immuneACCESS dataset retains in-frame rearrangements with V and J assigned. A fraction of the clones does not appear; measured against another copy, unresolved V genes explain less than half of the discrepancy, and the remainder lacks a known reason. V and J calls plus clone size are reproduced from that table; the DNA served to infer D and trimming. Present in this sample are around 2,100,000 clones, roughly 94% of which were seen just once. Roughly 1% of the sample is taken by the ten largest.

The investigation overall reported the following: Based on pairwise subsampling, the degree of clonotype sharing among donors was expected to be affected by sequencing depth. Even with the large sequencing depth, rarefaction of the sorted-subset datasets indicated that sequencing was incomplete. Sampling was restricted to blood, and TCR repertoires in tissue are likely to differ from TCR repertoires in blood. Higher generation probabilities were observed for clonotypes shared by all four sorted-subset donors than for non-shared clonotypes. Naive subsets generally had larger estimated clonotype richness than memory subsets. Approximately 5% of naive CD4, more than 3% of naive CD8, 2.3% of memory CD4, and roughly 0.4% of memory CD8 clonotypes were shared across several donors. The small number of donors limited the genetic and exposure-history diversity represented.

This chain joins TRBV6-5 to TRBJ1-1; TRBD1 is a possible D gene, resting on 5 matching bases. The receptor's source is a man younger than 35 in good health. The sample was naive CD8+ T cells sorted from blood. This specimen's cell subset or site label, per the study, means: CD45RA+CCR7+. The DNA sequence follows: TGTGCCAGCAGTGCGGGGGAGAACACTGAAGCTTTCTTT. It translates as CASSAGENTEAFF.